Each of the 17 T cell receptor beta chains below was sequenced from the same sample in a study of T cells in tuberculosis. The protocol was immunoSEQ multiplex PCR, while the TCRdb copy is restricted to in-frame clones and leaves out a portion. The sample lists about 30,000 clones; around 95% were seen once. The source material was PBMCs. These receptors all come from a donor aged 10-30 years with latent tuberculosis or without tuberculosis infection.

The rearrangement joins TRBV7-6 to TRBJ2-3; tentative D call: TRBD2 (7 bases). The CDR3 loop spans 17 amino acids. Deletions cut 3 bases from V and 0 bases from J, with 16 bases between. Germline CDR1 SGHVS, CDR2 FNYEAQ. As DNA, the CDR3 is TGTGCCAGCAGCTTGGGGGGGGGCCGAACTAGCACAGATACGCAGTATTTT. Translation: CASSLGGGRTSTDTQYF.

V is TRBV5-1 and J is TRBJ2-2; 9 bases match TRBD1. From germline, CDR1 is SGHRS and CDR2 YFSETQ. Trimming at V came to 7 bases and at J to 1 base, leaving 8 bases not matched to a gene. The CDR3 length is 16 residues. CDR3 DNA: TGCGCCAGCTTTGAGCCGGGACAGGGGAACACCGGGGAGCTGTTTTTT. Its protein product is CASFEPGQGNTGELFF.

The chain uses TRBV10-3 and TRBJ1-1; the D is unclear. Trimming stripped 3 bases from V and 0 bases from J, with 5 bases between. The V gene's germline CDR1 is ENHRY and CDR2 SYGVKD. The CDR3 has 13 residues. The CDR3 region is CAISDPVNTEAFF. The CDR3 nucleotides read TGTGCCATCAGTGATCCGGTGAACACTGAAGCTTTCTTT.

V gene TRBV7-3 combines with J gene TRBJ2-3; the match to TRBD1 covers 8 bases. The V segment lost 5 bases and the J segment 5 bases; nucleotides outside the gene matches: 6. CDR3 length equals 14 residues. In germline, CDR1 is SGHTA, CDR2 FQGTGA. The CDR3 spells CASSPSGTGDTQYF. CDR3 bases: TGTGCCAGCAGCCCCTCCGGGACAGGAGATACGCAGTATTTT. Drawing the rest from reference TRBV7-3 and TRBJ2-3, the complete variable domain is GAGVSQTPSNKVTEKGKYVELRCDPISGHTALYWYRQSLGQGPEFLIYFQGTGAADDSGLPNDRFFAVRPEGSVSTLKIQRTERGDSAVYLCASSPSGTGDTQYFGPGTRLTVL.

This chain uses TRBV14 with TRBJ1-2, with no clear D. Trimming took off 0 bases at V and 5 bases at J, with 13 bases between the two ends. Germline values: CDR1 SGHDN, CDR2 FVKESK. CDR3 length: 15 amino acids. The CDR3 DNA is TGTGCCAGCAGCCAAGATCGAACCGCGTTATATGGCTACACCTTC. Translated, it gives CASSQDRTALYGYTF. Variable domain in full (rest from reference TRBV14 and TRBJ1-2): EAGVTQFPSHSVIEKGQTVTLRCDPISGHDNLYWYRRVMGKEIKFLLHFVKESKQDESGMPNNRFLAERTGGTYSTLKVQPAELEDSGVYFCASSQDRTALYGYTFGSGTRLTVV.

The chain joins TRBV10-3 to TRBJ1-2, with 7 bases matching TRBD1. V lost 1 base to trimming and J lost 4 bases; unmatched junction nucleotides: 9. The CDR3 consists of 16 residues. Germline V gene data show CDR1 as ENHRY and CDR2 as SYGVKD. CDR3 DNA: TGTGCCATCAGTGAGTGGGGGACAGTCTCCCTCTATGGCTACACCTTC. Translation gives CAISEWGTVSLYGYTF.

This chain uses TRBV11-2 with TRBJ2-1, with 8 bases lining up with TRBD2. The CDR3 contains 16 residues. Per the germline V gene, CDR1 is SGHAT and CDR2 is FQNNGV. Losses at the gene ends were 5 bases for V and 9 bases for J; bases not matched to a gene: 15. The CDR3 DNA follows: TGTGCCAGCAGCCTGGTAGGGACTAGGCCACCGAGTGAGCAGTTCTTC. Translated: CASSLVGTRPPSEQFF. Drawing the rest from reference TRBV11-2 and TRBJ2-1, the complete variable domain is EAGVAQSPRYKIIEKRQSVAFWCNPISGHATLYWYQQILGQGPKLLIQFQNNGVVDDSQLPKDRFSAERLKGVDSTLKIQPAKLEDSAVYLCASSLVGTRPPSEQFFGPGTRLTVL.

The V call is TRBV10-2, the J call TRBJ2-1; 7 bases fit TRBD2. The CDR3 contains 13 residues. The germline V gene encodes CDR1 WSHSY and CDR2 SAAADI. After removal of 8 bases from V and 3 bases from J, the junction contained 4 bases not matched to a gene. CDR3 region: CASSSGNYNEQFF. The CDR3 nucleotides are TGCGCCAGCTCGAGCGGGAACTACAATGAGCAGTTCTTC.

This clone was picked up a small number of times. The rearrangement uses TRBV7-2 and TRBJ2-7, with D maybe TRBD1 (7 bases). CDR1 and CDR2 (germline): SGHTA, FQGNSA. The CDR3 totals 16 residues. Trimming left V 5 bases short and J 4 bases short, with 21 bases between. This CDR3 reads CASSPRGGQAYYEQYF. DNA of the CDR3: TGTGCCAGCAGCCCAAGGGGAGGACAGGCCTATTACGAGCAGTACTTC. Full variable domain (rest looked up from reference TRBV7-2 and TRBJ2-7): GAGVSQSPSNKVTEKGKDVELRCDPISGHTALYWYRQSLGQGLEFLIYFQGNSAPDKSGLPSDRFSAERTGGSVSTLTIQRTQQEDSAVYLCASSPRGGQAYYEQYFGPGTRLTVT.

The chain uses TRBV7-2 and TRBJ1-2; D ambiguous. This CDR3 contains 12 residues. The V gene lost 3 bases and the J gene lost 7 bases, with 9 bases spanning the gap. Germline V lookup: CDR1 SGHTA, CDR2 FQGNSA. CDR3 residues: CASSFEGTGYTF. The CDR3 nucleotides are TGTGCCAGCAGCTTTGAGGGAACTGGCTACACCTTC.

This clone was seen only once. V is TRBV7-2 and J is TRBJ2-3; no definite D call. The CDR3 covers 13 residues. V was clipped by 2 bases and J by 0 bases, with 3 bases between them. Germline V gene data show CDR1 as SGHTA and CDR2 as FQGNSA. This CDR3 is CASSLLSTDTQYF. For the CDR3, the DNA is TGTGCCAGCAGCTTACTCAGCACAGATACGCAGTATTTT.

The chain links TRBV5-4 to TRBJ2-5; D may be TRBD2 (7 bases). Trimming removed 6 bases at V and 4 bases at J, with 16 bases between. The CDR3 is 14 residues long. Germline loops: CDR1 SGHNT, CDR2 YYREEE (reference sequence). The CDR3 DNA reads as TGTGCCAGCACCTCGGGGGGCAAGGGAGAGACCCAGTACTTC. This translates into CASTSGGKGETQYF.

The gene calls are TRBV2 and TRBJ2-7; 9 positions match TRBD2. The CDR3 extends over 15 amino acids. Germline V gene lookup returns CDR1 SNHLY and CDR2 FYNNEI. V lost 3 bases to trimming and J lost 0 bases; unmatched junction nucleotides: 3. CDR3 protein: CASSESSGSSYEQYF. The CDR3 DNA follows: TGTGCCAGCAGTGAGAGTAGCGGGAGCTCCTACGAGCAGTACTTC.

The chain combines TRBV4-1 with TRBJ2-1; 12 nucleotides agree with TRBD2. The germline V gene has CDR1 MGHRA and CDR2 YSYEKL. V shed 3 bases and J 9 bases; nucleotides not matched to a gene: 0. The length of the CDR3 is 13 residues. CDR3 DNA sequence: TGCGCCAGCAGCCAGGGACTAGCGGGTGAGCAGTTCTTC. Its translation: CASSQGLAGEQFF.

The chain carries TRBV19 and TRBJ1-1, with D perhaps TRBD1 (5 bases). V was trimmed by 3 bases and J by 6 bases, leaving 11 bases between them. CDR1 is LNHDA and CDR2 is SQIVND in the germline V gene (reference sequence). The CDR3 sequence is 13 residues long. This chain's CDR3 is CASSMGGNSEAFF. As DNA, the CDR3 is TGTGCCAGTAGTATGGGGGGAAACTCTGAAGCTTTCTTT.

This clone showed up just a few times. This chain joins TRBV10-2 and TRBJ1-2, with D uncertain. Trimming took 5 bases from V and 0 from J, leaving 4 bases between them. The CDR3 length is 12 residues. Germline values: CDR1 WSHSY, CDR2 SAAADI. This chain's CDR3 is CASSLPNYGYTF. Here the CDR3 DNA reads TGCGCCAGCAGTCTCCCTAACTATGGCTACACCTTC.

The chain is built from TRBV25-1 and TRBJ1-2; no reliable D call. The CDR3 loop spans 12 amino acids. The V end lost 3 bases, the J end lost 6 bases, and 8 bases lay between the germline ends. CDR1 is MGHDK, CDR2 SYGVNS, per germline. DNA of the CDR3: TGTGCCAGCAGTGATCGCACAAATGGCTACACCTTC. Its translation is CASSDRTNGYTF.